This T cell receptor beta chain appears in the sequencing data of a study of blood T cells in healthy people across ages. The V and J ends lost 5 bases and 9 bases, in that order; junction bases with no gene match: 10. Per germline, CDR1 SGHAT and CDR2 FQDESV (reference sequence). This CDR3 has 15 residues. It was with a sample-barcoded 5' primer and a J-beta primer mix that a second PCR of about 6 to 12 cycles was run. One entry per CDR3 protein, called by TCRdb with MiXCR from the 5' RACE reads. The table shows 650,000 to 800,000 distinct CDR3 sequences, with 44% occurring only once. The receptor's source is a man in his sixties in good health. This rearrangement joins TRBV11-1 to TRBJ1-6, with 7 bases identical to TRBD1. The material sequenced was blood. The CDR3 region is CASSARGTATSPLHF. The CDR3 DNA reads TGTGCCAGCAGCGCCAGGGGGACGGCGACTTCACCCCTCCACTTT.